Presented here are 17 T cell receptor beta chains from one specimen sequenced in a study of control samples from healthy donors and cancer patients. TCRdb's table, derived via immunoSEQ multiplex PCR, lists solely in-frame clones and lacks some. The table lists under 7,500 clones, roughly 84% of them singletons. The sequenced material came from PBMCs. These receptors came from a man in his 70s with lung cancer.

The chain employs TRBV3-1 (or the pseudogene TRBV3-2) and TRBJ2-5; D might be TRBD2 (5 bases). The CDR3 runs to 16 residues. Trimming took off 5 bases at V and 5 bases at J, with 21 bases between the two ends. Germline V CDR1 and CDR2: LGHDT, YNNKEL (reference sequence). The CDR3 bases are TGTGCCAGCAGCGAACGGGATCCCAGGACCGACGAGACCCAGTACTTC. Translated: CASSERDPRTDETQYF.

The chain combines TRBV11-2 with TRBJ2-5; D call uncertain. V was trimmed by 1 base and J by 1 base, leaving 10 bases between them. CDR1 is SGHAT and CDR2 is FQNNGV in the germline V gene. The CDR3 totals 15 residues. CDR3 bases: TGTGCCAGCAGCTTAGTGGGCTCACTCCAAGAGACCCAGTACTTC. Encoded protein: CASSLVGSLQETQYF.

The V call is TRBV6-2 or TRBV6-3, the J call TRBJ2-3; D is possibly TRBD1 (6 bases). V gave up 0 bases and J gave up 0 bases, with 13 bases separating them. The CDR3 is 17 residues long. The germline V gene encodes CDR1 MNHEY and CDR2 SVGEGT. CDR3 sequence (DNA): TGTGCCAGCAGTTACTCGGGGACACCGAAAAGCACAGATACGCAGTATTTT. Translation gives CASSYSGTPKSTDTQYF.

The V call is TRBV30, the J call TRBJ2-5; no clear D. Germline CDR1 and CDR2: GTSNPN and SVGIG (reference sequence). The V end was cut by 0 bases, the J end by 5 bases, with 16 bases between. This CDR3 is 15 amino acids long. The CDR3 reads CAWSVPTSLFETQYF. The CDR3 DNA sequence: TGTGCCTGGAGTGTACCGACATCCCTCTTTGAGACCCAGTACTTC.

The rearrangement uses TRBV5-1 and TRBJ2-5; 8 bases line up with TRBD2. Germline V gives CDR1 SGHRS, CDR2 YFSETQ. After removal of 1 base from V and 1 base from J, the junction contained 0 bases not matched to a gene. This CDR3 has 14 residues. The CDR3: CASSLSGSQETQYF. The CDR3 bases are TGCGCCAGCAGCTTGAGCGGGAGCCAAGAGACCCAGTACTTC.

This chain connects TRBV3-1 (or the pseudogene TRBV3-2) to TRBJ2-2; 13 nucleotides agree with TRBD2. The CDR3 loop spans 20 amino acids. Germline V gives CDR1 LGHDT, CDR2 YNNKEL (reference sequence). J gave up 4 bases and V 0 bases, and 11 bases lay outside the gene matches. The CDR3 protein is CASSQDRGLAGVSGTGELFF. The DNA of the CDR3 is TGTGCCAGCAGCCAAGATCGAGGACTAGCGGGAGTATCGGGCACCGGGGAGCTGTTTTTT.

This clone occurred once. The CDR3 spells CASSFGGTQPQHF. The CDR3 DNA reads as TGTGCCAGCAGCTTCGGGGGGACCCAGCCCCAGCATTTT. This chain uses TRBV7-8 with TRBJ1-5; TRBD1 is a possible D gene (5 bases). Germline CDR1 reads SGHVS; CDR2 reads FQNEAQ. Trimming cost V 3 bases and J 7 bases, with 10 bases left between them. The CDR3 covers 13 residues.

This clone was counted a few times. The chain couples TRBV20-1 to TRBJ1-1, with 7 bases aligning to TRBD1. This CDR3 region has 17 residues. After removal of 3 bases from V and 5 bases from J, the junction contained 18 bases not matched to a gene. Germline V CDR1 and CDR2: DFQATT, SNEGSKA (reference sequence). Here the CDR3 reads CSASQGGISYAVTEAFF. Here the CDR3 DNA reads TGCAGTGCTAGTCAGGGGGGAATTTCGTACGCGGTTACTGAAGCTTTCTTT.

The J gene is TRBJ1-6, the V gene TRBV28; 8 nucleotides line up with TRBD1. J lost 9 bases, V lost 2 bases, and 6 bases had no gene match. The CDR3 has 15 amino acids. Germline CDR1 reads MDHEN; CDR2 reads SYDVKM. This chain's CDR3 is CASSLQGARGSPLHF. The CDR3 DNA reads TGTGCCAGCAGTTTACAGGGGGCACGGGGTTCACCCCTCCACTTT.

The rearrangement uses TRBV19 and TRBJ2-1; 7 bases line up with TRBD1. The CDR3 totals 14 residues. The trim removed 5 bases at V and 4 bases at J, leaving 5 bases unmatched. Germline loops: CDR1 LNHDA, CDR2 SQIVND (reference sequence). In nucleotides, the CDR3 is TGTGCCAGTAGTCTACAGACAGGGTACAATGAGCAGTTCTTC. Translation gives CASSLQTGYNEQFF.

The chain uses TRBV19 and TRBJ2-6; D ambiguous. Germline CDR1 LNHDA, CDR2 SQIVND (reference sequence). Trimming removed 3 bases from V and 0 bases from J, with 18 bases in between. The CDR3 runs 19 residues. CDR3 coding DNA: TGTGCCAGTAGTATCACCGGCGGAGCCTCCGCCTCTGGGGCCAACGTCCTGACTTTC. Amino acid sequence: CASSITGGASASGANVLTF. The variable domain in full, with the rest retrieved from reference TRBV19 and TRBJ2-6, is DGGITQSPKYLFRKEGQNVTLSCEQNLNHDAMYWYRQDPGQGLRLIYYSQIVNDFQKGDIAEGYSVSREKKESFPLTVTSAQKNPTAFYLCASSITGGASASGANVLTFGAGSRLTVL.

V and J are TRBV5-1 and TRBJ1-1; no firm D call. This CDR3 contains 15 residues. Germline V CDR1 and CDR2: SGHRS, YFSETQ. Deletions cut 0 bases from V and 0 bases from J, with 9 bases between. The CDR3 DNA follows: TGCGCCAGCAGCTTGGAAACCAGCCTGAACACTGAAGCTTTCTTT. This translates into CASSLETSLNTEAFF.

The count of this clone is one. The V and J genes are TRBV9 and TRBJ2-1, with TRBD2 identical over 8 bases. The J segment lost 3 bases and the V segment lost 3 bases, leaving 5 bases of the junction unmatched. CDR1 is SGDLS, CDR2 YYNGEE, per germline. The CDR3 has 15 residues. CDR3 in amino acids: CASSDRLASYNEQFF. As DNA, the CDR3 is TGTGCCAGCAGCGATAGACTAGCGAGCTACAATGAGCAGTTCTTC.

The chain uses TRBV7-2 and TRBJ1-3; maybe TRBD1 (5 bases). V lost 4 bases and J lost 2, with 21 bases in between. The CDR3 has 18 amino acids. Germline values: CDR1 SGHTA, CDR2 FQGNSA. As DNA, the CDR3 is TGTGCCAGCAGCTCGAGCCCCGGTGAAGGGGCCACTGGAAACACCATATATTTT. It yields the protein CASSSSPGEGATGNTIYF.

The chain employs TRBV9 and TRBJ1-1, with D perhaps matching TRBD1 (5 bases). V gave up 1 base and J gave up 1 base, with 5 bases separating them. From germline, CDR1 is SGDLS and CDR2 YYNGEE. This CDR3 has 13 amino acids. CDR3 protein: CASSVQGNTEAFF. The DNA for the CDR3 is TGTGCCAGCAGCGTACAGGGGAACACTGAAGCTTTCTTT.

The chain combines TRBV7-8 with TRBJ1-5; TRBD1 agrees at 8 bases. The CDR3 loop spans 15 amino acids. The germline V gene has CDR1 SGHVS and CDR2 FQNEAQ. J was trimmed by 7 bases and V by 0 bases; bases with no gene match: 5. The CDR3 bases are TGTGCCAGCAGCTTAGCCTTAACAGGGGGACAGCCCCAGCATTTT. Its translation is CASSLALTGGQPQHF.

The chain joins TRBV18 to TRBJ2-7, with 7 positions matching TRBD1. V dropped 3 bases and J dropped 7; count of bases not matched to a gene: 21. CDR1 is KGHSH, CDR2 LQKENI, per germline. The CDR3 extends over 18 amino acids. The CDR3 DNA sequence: TGTGCCAGCTCACCCGGCAGGGGGTCGAGGCACCCTACGGGAGAGCAGTACTTC. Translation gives CASSPGRGSRHPTGEQYF. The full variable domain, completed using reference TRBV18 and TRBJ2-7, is NAGVMQNPRHLVRRRGQEARLRCSPMKGHSHVYWYRQLPEEGLKFMVYLQKENIIDESGMPKERFSAEFPKEGPSILRIQQVVRGDSAAYFCASSPGRGSRHPTGEQYFGPGTRLTVT.